This TCR beta chain originates from a study of shared clonotypes between healthy human individuals. Findings and limits, study-wide: Across a few donors, naive CD4 shared roughly 5.1%, naive CD8 around 4%, memory CD4 more than 2%, memory CD8 more than 0.35%.

This CDR3 comprises 17 residues. Germline V gives CDR1 LGHNA, CDR2 YSLEER. Trimming at V came to 0 bases and at J to 1 base, leaving 8 bases not matched to a gene. Assay: immunoSEQ multiplex PCR; the TCRdb copy retains only in-frame clones and omits some. The data hold some 2 million clones, with approximately 94% observed a single time. With respect to this clone: Its antigen is currently unknown.

Naive CD8 cells were CD45RO-negative, positively selected for CCR7, excluding terminally differentiated effector memory CD45RA+ cells. What was sequenced was naive CD8+ T cells sorted from blood. The chain links TRBV4-3 to TRBJ1-1; 7 nucleotides match TRBD1. The source of this sequence is a young man in good health. The CDR3, as DNA: TGCGCCAGCAGCCAAGATCTAATGGCAGGGGGGAACACTGAAGCTTTCTTT. Protein sequence: CASSQDLMAGGNTEAFF.